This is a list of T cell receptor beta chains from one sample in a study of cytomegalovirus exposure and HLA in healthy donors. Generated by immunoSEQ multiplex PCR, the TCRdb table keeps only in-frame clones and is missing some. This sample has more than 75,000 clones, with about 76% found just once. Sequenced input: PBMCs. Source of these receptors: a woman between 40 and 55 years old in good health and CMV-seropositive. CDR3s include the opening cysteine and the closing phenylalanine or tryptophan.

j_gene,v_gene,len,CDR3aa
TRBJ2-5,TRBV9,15,CASSSLPGGQETQYF
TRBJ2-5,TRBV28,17,CASSLDVGTSGMETQYF
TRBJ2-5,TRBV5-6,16,CASSLLAGGTQETQYF
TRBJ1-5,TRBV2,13,CASSGRAAAAQHF
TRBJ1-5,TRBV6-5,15,CASSLNRGVDQPQHF
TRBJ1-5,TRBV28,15,CASSFWGESNQPQHF
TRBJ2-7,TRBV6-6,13,CASSYIKDSEQYF
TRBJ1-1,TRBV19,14,CASTPGTGVTEAFF
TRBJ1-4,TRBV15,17,CATSRGGGSRPSEKLFF
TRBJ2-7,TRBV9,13,CASSVGTGGEQYF
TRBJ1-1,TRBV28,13,CASRAQGNTEAFF
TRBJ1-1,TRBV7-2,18,CASSVHRDNRWINTEAFF
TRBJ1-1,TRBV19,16,CASSPTTGTPNTEAFF
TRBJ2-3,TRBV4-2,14,CASSQGTSTDTQYF
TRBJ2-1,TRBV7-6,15,CASSDRDRGKLEQFF
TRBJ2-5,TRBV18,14,CASSPVGSAETQYF
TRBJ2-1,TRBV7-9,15,CASSLVSGSVSEQFF
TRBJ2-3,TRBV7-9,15,CASSPGQGLENTQYF
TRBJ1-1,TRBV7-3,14,CASSPDRGWTEAFF
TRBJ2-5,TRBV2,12,CAGQGLGETQYF
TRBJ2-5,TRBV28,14,CASTRDTWGETQYF
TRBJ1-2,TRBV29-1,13,CSAPGQGNYGYTF
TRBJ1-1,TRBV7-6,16,CASSLATGQLNTEAFF
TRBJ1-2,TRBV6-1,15,CASSDKRYGNYGYTF
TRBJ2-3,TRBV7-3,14,CASSFGGSTDTQYF
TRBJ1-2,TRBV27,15,CASSLHPGGNYGYTF
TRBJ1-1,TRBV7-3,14,CASSFKGGGTEAFF
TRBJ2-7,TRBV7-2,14,CASSRDRGQHEQYF
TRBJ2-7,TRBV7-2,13,CASSWTFQGEQYF
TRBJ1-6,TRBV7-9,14,CASSSRGNNSPLHF
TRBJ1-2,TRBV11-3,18,CASSPPSGQHILGYGYTF
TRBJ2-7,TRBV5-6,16,CASSLASAGVFHEQYF
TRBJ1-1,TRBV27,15,CASIGAGTMNTEAFF
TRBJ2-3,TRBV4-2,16,CASSPSDRQGTDTQYF
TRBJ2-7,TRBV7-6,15,CASSLSASAAYEQYF
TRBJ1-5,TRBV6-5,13,CASRGDSQRPQHF
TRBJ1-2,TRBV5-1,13,CASSEFDPYGYTF
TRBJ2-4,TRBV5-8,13,CASSLTFENIQYF
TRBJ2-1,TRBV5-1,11,CASFAYNEQFF
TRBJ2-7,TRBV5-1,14,CASSLQTGNYEQYF
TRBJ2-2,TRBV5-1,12,CASSRNSGELFF
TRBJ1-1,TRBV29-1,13,CSVERGSNTEAFF
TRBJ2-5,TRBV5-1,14,CASSLGASQETQYF
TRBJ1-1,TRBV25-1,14,CASSELGQNTEAFF
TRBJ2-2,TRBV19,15,CASSIGGRGTGELFF
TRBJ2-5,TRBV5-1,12,CASSLRQETQYF
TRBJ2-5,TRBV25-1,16,CASSGDSGLRGETQYF
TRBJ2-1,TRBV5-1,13,CASRLAASDEQFF
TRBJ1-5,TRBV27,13,CASSPLGGQPQHF
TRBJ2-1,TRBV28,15,CASSPGTSGRNEQFF
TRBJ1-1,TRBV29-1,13,CSGATGGNTEAFF